This entry concerns a single T cell receptor beta chain. This clonotype was recorded a few times. The antigen it binds to is not known. The record has no base qualities; no much larger clone is one base away. This entry belongs to a study of vaccination and CD4 T cells after COVID-19 (dated by TCRdb to between 2021 and 2022). Concerning the study at large: Convalescent patients had a positive SARS-CoV-2 result on nasal swab PCR, and of these patients, about ten had mild disease and one had severe disease. As controls, cultures received a CEFX viral epitope pool (the positive control), an HIV-1 Nef peptide pool (the negative control), or no peptide at all. Post-vaccine blood samples were taken a median of about 70 days after the second vaccine dose, with a range of roughly 14 to 250 days. Post-COVID blood samples were collected from convalescent patients a median of approximately 93 days after diagnosis, with a range of roughly 30 to 161 days. The convalescent cohort comprised six males and four females, including two Hispanic individuals, seven Caucasians, two Asians and one multiracial person. In ten to eleven COVID-19 convalescent patients and 4 infection-naive healthy vaccine recipients, researchers compared the spike-specific CD4+ TCR repertoire from before mRNA vaccination with the repertoire from after. The cultures were stimulated with overlapping spike peptide pools from SARS-CoV-2 and from the common cold coronaviruses HCoV-NL63, HCoV-OC43 and HCoV-229E. Each participant got two doses of either the Pfizer-BioNTech BNT162b2 vaccine (n=8) or the Moderna mRNA-1273 vaccine (n=2).

Broader findings and caveats from the paper: Of the vaccine-specific clones found in convalescent patients, nearly all (304 of 307) were mono-reactive for SARS-CoV-2 spike instead of being cross-reactive with common cold coronaviruses. Only a relatively small number of convalescent patients were included in the study, and early timepoints following natural infection were not analyzed. In convalescent patients, a median roughly 83% of post-vaccine SARS-CoV-2-reactive clones were detected only after vaccination, and vaccine-specific priming was suggested by this finding. Although the median number of SARS-CoV-2-reactive clonotypes went up from around 19 after infection to some 40 after vaccination, the increase was not significant.

Library creation used PCR. DNA from cultured CD4+ T cells underwent TCR sequencing with the Oncomine TCR Beta short-read assay at the Johns Hopkins FTIC core. The QIAamp micro DNA kit was used to extract genomic DNA from the cultured CD4+ T cells. Oncomine TCR Beta libraries from cultured CD4+ T cells were pooled using unique dual indexes and sequenced on an Illumina iSeq 100. Turning to the authors' computational methods: Non-productive sequences were removed, and CDR3s not starting with C, not ending with F or W, or shorter than 7 amino acids were discarded. Antigen-specific clonotypes were identified with the MANAFEST web application by comparing peptide-stimulated wells with reference and other culture wells. Positive clones required FDR below 0.05, an odds ratio above 5, and productive frequency above 0.1% in at least two of three replicate wells. Cross-reactive clonotypes were defined as significantly expanded in both SARS-CoV-2 spike wells and at least one common cold coronavirus spike condition. Using R version 3.6.1, CDR3 homology was evaluated through Levenshtein distances (stringdist) along with unrooted phylogenetic trees (ape). In TCRdb, the public reads were trimmed at Q25 with fastp and aligned with MiXCR, with productive beta chains retained. Rows are combined by CDR3 protein, so each entry shows the most common genes and DNA. TCRdb's processing, not the study's, gives the V and J calls here. The sample records some 11,000 distinct CDR3 sequences, about half of which are singletons. Approximately 15% of the sample belongs to the ten largest clones.

V is pared back by 5 bases and J by 3 bases, with 11 bases lying between the germline termini. The CDR3 starts with the cysteine, ends with the phenylalanine, and has 13 residues. Of the read, only the CDR3 DNA is kept; its 39 bases are in frame from base 1. Taken from the germline V gene (reference sequence), the CDR1 and CDR2 loops are DFQATT and SNEGSKA. Read against the paper, the sample's treatment or condition label means: roughly 10-day PBMC culture with coronavirus spike peptide pools or control peptides (ViraFEST assay). To expand antigen-specific T cells with peptide pools and then pick out the expanded clonotypes through TCR sequencing, the study relied on the ViraFEST assay. The convalescent patients' positive SARS-CoV-2 PCR tests fell between March and December 2020, which was before the Alpha, Beta and Delta variants emerged in the United States. Over 1.5 million PBMCs per well were cultured in IMDM with roughly 5% human AB serum and approximately 9.1 IU/ml IL-2, plus 10 ug/ml peptide pools. On days 3 and 7, half of the culture medium was replaced with fresh IL-2-containing medium. After 10 to 11 days of culture, CD4+ T cells were isolated by negative selection with the EasySep CD4+ T cell isolation kit. Ficoll-Paque Plus gradient centrifugation was used to isolate PBMCs from whole blood, and the isolated PBMCs were then either used fresh or cryopreserved at -140C. Each culture condition was generally run in triplicate wells.

Material for sequencing was CD4+ T cells from blood, cultured in vitro. This receptor was identified in a human donor who had recovered from COVID-19. The rearranged segments are TRBV20-1 and TRBJ1-5, with an unclear D gene assignment. The bases read TGCAGTGCTCGCCGGGCCTTCAATCAGCCCCAGCATTTT. Translated, this gives CSARRAFNQPQHF.